Each of the 10 T cell receptor beta chains below was sequenced from the same sample in a study of blood T cell repertoires in COVID-19. The repertoire was sequenced with immunoSEQ multiplex PCR; TCRdb's copy has only in-frame clones and lacks some. The table has a few hundred thousand clones, approximately 90% seen once. Sequences were obtained from PBMCs or T cells enriched from blood (not recorded which). These receptors were taken from a woman aged 18-29 years who had recovered from COVID-19.

V gene TRBV18 combines with J gene TRBJ2-7; 9 positions agree with TRBD1. The CDR3 contains 15 residues. From germline, CDR1 is KGHSH and CDR2 LQKENI. The trim removed 2 bases at V and 2 bases at J, leaving 4 bases unmatched. The CDR3 DNA reads as TGTGCCAGCTCACCATTCGACAGGGGGACCTACGAGCAGTACTTC. Its translation is CASSPFDRGTYEQYF.

The V and J genes are TRBV5-1 and TRBJ1-1; 7 bases align to TRBD1. This CDR3 contains 15 residues. Germline trimming cut 0 bases from V and 5 bases from J; bases unmatched to any gene: 7. Looked up from germline, CDR1 is SGHRS and CDR2 is YFSETQ. Here the CDR3 DNA reads TGCGCCAGCAGCTTGGGTATAGGGGGCTTGACTGAAGCTTTCTTT. As protein: CASSLGIGGLTEAFF.

The V and J genes are TRBV3-1 (or the pseudogene TRBV3-2) and TRBJ1-2; no firm D call. Germline lookup yields CDR1 LGHDT and CDR2 YNNKEL (reference sequence). Trimming stripped 1 base from V and 2 bases from J, with 11 bases between. This CDR3 spans 15 amino acids. The CDR3 sequence: CASSQAAGGNYGYTF. CDR3 nucleotides: TGTGCCAGCAGCCAAGCCGCGGGAGGCAACTATGGCTACACCTTC.

The rearrangement links TRBV7-9 to TRBJ1-2; D may be TRBD1 (6 bases). The CDR3 length is 15 residues. Germline-derived CDR1 and CDR2 are SEHNR and FQNEAQ (reference sequence). Trimming took off 5 bases at V and 2 bases at J, with 15 bases between the two ends. CDR3 amino acids: CASSIHREGNYGYTF. Here the CDR3 DNA reads TGTGCCAGCAGCATCCACAGGGAAGGGAACTATGGCTACACCTTC.

The chain is built from TRBV12-5 and TRBJ1-2; TRBD1 matches 10 bases. Trimming removed 0 bases from V and 4 bases from J; junction bases left unmatched: 14. From germline, CDR1 is LGHNT and CDR2 FRNRAP. The CDR3 sequence is 19 residues long. DNA of the CDR3: TGTGCTAGTGGTTTGGTAACTTTGACAGGGGGCGCCAGGAGCTATGGCTACACCTTC. The encoded protein is CASGLVTLTGGARSYGYTF. Full variable domain (rest looked up from reference TRBV12-5 and TRBJ1-2): DARVTQTPRHKVTEMGQEVTMRCQPILGHNTVFWYRQTMMQGLELLAYFRNRAPLDDSGMPKDRFSAEMPDATLATLKIQPSEPRDSAVYFCASGLVTLTGGARSYGYTFGSGTRLTVV.

This chain links TRBV10-1 with TRBJ2-1; perhaps TRBD2 as D (5 bases). CDR3 size: 14 residues. The germline gives CDR1 WNHNN, CDR2 SYGVQD (reference sequence). V gave up 5 bases and J gave up 0 bases, with 8 bases separating them. The CDR3 DNA follows: TGCGCCAGCAGTAGCGGCGACTCCTACAATGAGCAGTTCTTC. This codes for CASSSGDSYNEQFF.

The chain is built from TRBV3-1 (or the pseudogene TRBV3-2) and TRBJ2-1; TRBD2 agrees at 8 bases. This CDR3 region has 15 residues. Germline assignment: CDR1 LGHDT and CDR2 YNNKEL (reference sequence). V shed 6 bases, J shed 6 bases, and the junction held 10 bases outside the gene matches. The CDR3 loop is CASSRRGGISNEQFF. The CDR3, as DNA: TGTGCCAGCAGTCGACGGGGGGGGATTTCCAATGAGCAGTTCTTC.

The chain links TRBV5-1 to TRBJ2-3; D unclear. This CDR3 comprises 15 residues. Germline loops: CDR1 SGHRS, CDR2 YFSETQ. V shed 4 bases and J shed 2 bases, with 14 bases lying between them. The CDR3 here is CASSRTGVYTDTQYF. CDR3 sequence (DNA): TGCGCCAGCAGCCGAACCGGTGTATACACAGATACGCAGTATTTT.

This sequence joins TRBV6-6 and TRBJ2-7; perhaps TRBD1 as D (5 bases). The CDR3 extends over 14 amino acids. The ends were cut back, 6 bases at V and 2 bases at J, with 14 bases in the middle. The germline CDR1 and CDR2 sequences are MNHNY and SVGAGI (reference sequence). CDR3 in amino acids: CASRLDSYTYEQYF. In DNA form, the CDR3 reads TGTGCCAGCAGACTCGACAGCTACACCTACGAGCAGTACTTC.

The chain carries TRBV28 and TRBJ2-3; 13 bases map to TRBD2. CDR1 MDHEN and CDR2 SYDVKM come from the germline V gene. The CDR3 spans 17 residues. V lost 5 bases and J lost 1; bases outside the gene matches: 6. CDR3 bases: TGTGCCAGCAGTAAACTGGGACTAGCGGGGCGCACAGATACGCAGTATTTT. It is translated as CASSKLGLAGRTDTQYF.